Sequencing of this T cell receptor beta chain was carried out in a study of T cell responses to AZD1222 COVID-19 vaccine. Notes on the study in general: Repertoire sampling occurred only after the peak T cell response. With dominance at 160-218 and 743-854, vaccine-associated CD4 TCRs spanned spike.

Sequencing used immunoSEQ multiplex PCR; TCRdb keeps in-frame clones, though not all of them. The sample lists 150,000 to 200,000 clones, roughly 91% occurring once. The V end lost 3 bases, the J end lost 4 bases, and 18 bases lay between the germline ends. This CDR3 is built from 16 residues. Germline lookup yields CDR1 KGHSH and CDR2 LQKENI. Notes on this clone: What it binds is not known.

The clonotype originates from an adult who received the AZD1222 COVID-19 vaccine. Sequenced material: peripheral blood, taken 28 days after the second AZD1222 dose. This chain uses TRBV18 with TRBJ1-1; weak D call: TRBD1 (6 bases). For the CDR3, the DNA is TGTGCCAGCTCACCTGATCGGTGGGGGGCGGGCACTGAAGCTTTCTTT. This codes for CASSPDRWGAGTEAFF.